This T cell receptor beta chain was recorded in a study of cytomegalovirus exposure and HLA in healthy donors. Study-wide background: HLA-typed donors were the source of some 80 million unique TCRs, which an early data release held. Ancestry clustering placed 70% to 85% of 350 to 500 genotyped donors in the Caucasian-associated cluster. Whole-study findings and limits: In a later analysis, common viral pathogens appeared linked to several of the most significant clusters. Analyzed later, association rates of TCRs varied across HLA loci, with DRB1 most and HLA-C fewest.

The CDR3 runs to 16 residues. The V gene end was trimmed by 2 bases and the J gene end by 5 bases; junction bases not matched to a gene: 6. Germline values: CDR1 SGHTS, CDR2 YDEGEE. With 60 Vbeta and 13 Jbeta primers, the PCR was carried out. Profiled with immunoSEQ multiplex PCR; TCRdb holds only in-frame clones, not every one. The data show around 110,000 clones, 70% to 80% seen once. As for this clone: No antigen is known for it.

The sample comprised PBMCs. The gene calls are TRBV5-8 and TRBJ2-2; 10 nucleotides match TRBD1. This receptor was taken from a man younger than 40 in good health and CMV-seropositive. CDR3: CASSFRDRGSTGELFF. The CDR3 nucleotides are TGTGCCAGCAGCTTCCGGGACAGGGGAAGTACCGGGGAGCTGTTTTTT.